This T cell receptor beta chain was observed in a study of beta chain features in type 1 diabetes. The study, taken as a whole, reports: Among type 1 diabetes patients, VDJ junctions had fewer insertions and more deletions. Among patients with Type 1 diabetes, TCRB CDR3s were moderately but significantly shorter in every one of the four CD4+ subsets.

Germline loops: CDR1 MNHEY, CDR2 SMNVEV (reference sequence). With 6 bases clipped from V and 0 bases from J, the junction kept 6 bases outside the gene matches. This CDR3 spans 15 amino acids. What was sequenced were expressed TCRB transcripts, since all of the isolated RNA had been reverse transcribed. Method: immunoSEQ multiplex PCR; TCRdb's copy keeps in-frame clones and lacks some. The sample comprises about 230,000 clones, about a sixth of which are singletons, and 0.07% to 0.095% rests with the top ten. Sorted cells reached over 95% purity in every population. In the case of this clone: The antigen remains undetermined.

This receptor was identified in a man aged 30 to 39 with type 1 diabetes. The chain joins TRBV27 to TRBJ1-1, with 8 bases that match TRBD1. The sample was naive CD4+ T cells from blood. As DNA, the CDR3 is TGTGCCAGCAGGACAGGGGTTAAGATGAACACTGAAGCTTTCTTT. It yields the protein CASRTGVKMNTEAFF.